This T cell receptor (beta chain) emerged from a study of OX40 agonist ivuxolimab in advanced cancers. For the study at large: Earlier treatment with anti-PD-1, anti-PD-L1 or anti-CTLA-4 was permitted, and roughly 40% had received some.

Method: immunoSEQ multiplex PCR; TCRdb's copy keeps in-frame clones and lacks some. The data contain approximately 68,000 clones, 75% to 90% of them seen just once; the ten biggest clones take up roughly 0.94%. CDR3 length: 13 amino acids. Trimming pared 1 base from V and 1 base from J, leaving 4 bases between. Germline V gives CDR1 SEHNR, CDR2 FQNEAQ (reference sequence). Sequencing used CD4+ or CD8+ T cells sorted from blood, obtained in a trial of the OX40 agonist ivuxolimab. The chain couples TRBV7-9 to TRBJ1-1, with no clear D. This sequence was found in an adult with an advanced solid tumor such as melanoma, head and neck, liver or kidney cancer. The CDR3 loop is CASSLDANTEAFF. The DNA of the CDR3 is TGTGCCAGCAGCTTAGATGCGAACACTGAAGCTTTCTTT.